The 28 T cell receptor beta chains presented below share a single source sample, sequenced in a study of blood T cell repertoires in COVID-19. Profiled with immunoSEQ multiplex PCR; TCRdb holds only in-frame clones, not every one. The data contain fewer than 300,000 clones, 70% to 85% of them seen just once; the ten biggest clones take up 0.87%. Sequenced sample: peripheral blood. These receptors were taken from a human donor with COVID-19, enrolled during active disease. The donor label of this sample is uncertain.

This clone was found once. The gene calls are TRBV24-1 and TRBJ2-3, with 8 bases that match TRBD1. The V gene's germline CDR1 is KGHDR and CDR2 SFDVKD. Trimming cost V 7 bases and J 6 bases; bases outside gene matches: 5. The CDR3 sequence is 13 residues long. The CDR3: CATSDRGRDTQYF. For the CDR3, the DNA is TGTGCCACCAGCGACAGGGGTAGGGATACGCAGTATTTT.

The V call is TRBV1, the J call TRBJ1-5; no check of the table's D call, TRBD1, against the DNA was made. TRBV1 is a listed pseudogene. The CDR3 covers 18 residues. The CDR3 DNA reads as TGCACCAGCAGCCAAGAAACAGGCGATTCAGGGAACAATCAGCCCCAGCATTTT. As protein: CTSSQETGDSGNNQPQHF.

The rearrangement joins TRBV14 to TRBJ2-1, with a weak D call TRBD2 (5 bases). Germline assignment: CDR1 SGHDN and CDR2 FVKESK. This CDR3 is built from 14 residues. Between the trimmed V and J ends, which lost 3 bases and 4 bases, there was a span of 10 bases. The CDR3 spells CASSHGERYNEQFF. In DNA form, the CDR3 reads TGTGCCAGCAGCCACGGGGAGCGGTACAATGAGCAGTTCTTC.

CDR3 in amino acids: CASSLGTGISYEQYF. In DNA form, the CDR3 reads TGTGCCAGCAGCTTAGGGACAGGGATCTCCTACGAGCAGTACTTC. V is TRBV9 and J is TRBJ2-7; 9 nucleotides agree with TRBD1. The CDR3 covers 15 residues. V lost 4 bases to trimming and J lost 0 bases; unmatched junction nucleotides: 5. Germline assignment: CDR1 SGDLS and CDR2 YYNGEE.

The genes are TRBV3-1 (or the pseudogene TRBV3-2) and TRBJ2-7, with a weak D call TRBD2 (5 bases). The CDR3 runs 14 residues. CDR1 is LGHDT, CDR2 YNNKEL, per germline (reference sequence). The V end was cut by 1 base, the J end by 7 bases, with 14 bases between. The CDR3 DNA reads TGTGCCAGCAGCCAAGCCGGGCCACGCGGGGAGCAGTACTTC. Amino acid sequence: CASSQAGPRGEQYF.

This chain links TRBV2 with TRBJ1-5, with D possibly matching TRBD1 (5 bases). Germline V gene lookup returns CDR1 SNHLY and CDR2 FYNNEI. The CDR3 runs to 16 residues. The V end was cut by 0 bases, the J end by 11 bases, with 20 bases between. CDR3 sequence: CASSEAEGLAGVAQHF. The CDR3, as DNA: TGTGCCAGCAGTGAAGCGGAGGGGCTGGCGGGGGTTGCCCAGCATTTT.

The CDR3 DNA sequence: TGTGCCAGTAGCTACACCGGGGAGCTGTTTTTT. It encodes CASSYTGELFF. The rearrangement uses TRBV19 and TRBJ2-2, with D unresolved. Germline loops: CDR1 LNHDA, CDR2 SQIVND (reference sequence). The V gene lost 6 bases and the J gene lost 3 bases, with 2 bases spanning the gap. The CDR3 covers 11 residues.

The sample holds one count of this clone. The gene calls are TRBV7-8 and TRBJ1-2; D might be TRBD1 (5 bases). This CDR3 is built from 15 residues. Germline V gene data show CDR1 as SGHVS and CDR2 as FQNEAQ. V lost 0 bases and J lost 4, with 12 bases in between. DNA for the CDR3: TGTGCCAGCAGCTTAGCCCTGGGGCCAGCCTATGGCTACACCTTC. This sequence encodes CASSLALGPAYGYTF.

This chain links TRBV2 with TRBJ1-2; D not certain. The CDR3 length is 12 residues. Germline lookup yields CDR1 SNHLY and CDR2 FYNNEI. V was clipped by 4 bases and J by 13 bases, with 16 bases between them. DNA for the CDR3: TGTGCCAGCAGTGCCGCTACGGGGAGTCTCACCTTC. Translated: CASSAATGSLTF.

The chain links TRBV6-5 to TRBJ1-2; D not resolved. Trimming cost V 6 bases and J 3 bases, with 8 bases left between them. The germline CDR1 and CDR2 sequences are MNHEY and SVGAGI. The CDR3 runs to 12 residues. CDR3 in amino acids: CASRQDYYGYTF. CDR3 sequence (DNA): TGTGCCAGCAGGCAGGATTACTATGGCTACACCTTC.

The J gene is TRBJ2-1, the V gene TRBV5-1, with D tentatively TRBD1 (7 bases). CDR1 is SGHRS and CDR2 is YFSETQ in the germline V gene. CDR3 size: 16 residues. V was trimmed by 0 bases and J by 4 bases, leaving 14 bases between them. The CDR3 DNA reads as TGCGCCAGCAGCTTGGAGGAGGGGACAGCGTACAATGAGCAGTTCTTC. The encoded protein is CASSLEEGTAYNEQFF.

This sequence joins TRBV15 and TRBJ1-6; no definite D call. The CDR3 has 16 amino acids. CDR1 is LNHNV and CDR2 is YYDKDF in the germline V gene (reference sequence). The V gene lost 0 bases and the J gene lost 7 bases, with 13 bases spanning the gap. The CDR3 DNA follows: TGTGCCACCAGCAGAGATCGGTCGGGAAGGAATTCACCCCTCCACTTT. Translation: CATSRDRSGRNSPLHF. The full variable domain, with the rest looked up from reference TRBV15 and TRBJ1-6, is DAMVIQNPRYQVTQFGKPVTLSCSQTLNHNVMYWYQQKSSQAPKLLFHYYDKDFNNEADTPDNFQSRRPNTSFCFLDIRSPGLGDTAMYLCATSRDRSGRNSPLHFGNGTRLTVT.

The chain combines TRBV28 with TRBJ1-4; D uncertain. CDR1 is MDHEN, CDR2 SYDVKM, per germline. The ends were cut back, 8 bases at V and 6 bases at J, with 7 bases in the middle. The CDR3 totals 11 residues. CDR3 sequence: CASQLDEKLFF. As DNA, the CDR3 is TGTGCCAGCCAACTTGATGAAAAACTGTTTTTT.

The CDR3 reads CASSLAMGRTEAFF. In DNA, the CDR3 is TGCGCCAGCAGCTTGGCCATGGGCAGGACTGAAGCTTTCTTT. The chain couples TRBV5-1 to TRBJ1-1, with D unclear. CDR1 is SGHRS, CDR2 YFSETQ, per germline. With 0 bases removed from V and 5 bases from J, the gap between germline ends came to 11 bases. This CDR3 is built from 14 residues.

The gene calls are TRBV7-3 and TRBJ1-6, with unresolved D. CDR3 size: 13 residues. V dropped 0 bases and J dropped 9 bases, with 6 bases sitting between them. CDR1 and CDR2 (germline): SGHTA, FQGTGA. The CDR3 sequence is CASSLTPGSPLHF. The DNA of the CDR3 is TGTGCCAGCAGCTTAACCCCGGGTTCACCCCTCCACTTT.

V gene TRBV28 combines with J gene TRBJ1-2; 7 nucleotides align to TRBD1. The germline CDR1 and CDR2 sequences are MDHEN and SYDVKM. The CDR3 runs 16 residues. Losses at the gene ends were 7 bases for V and 4 bases for J; bases not matched to a gene: 15. In nucleotides, the CDR3 is TGTGCCAGCAACATCCTCCCCCGGGACAGACTCTATGGCTACACCTTC. This translates into CASNILPRDRLYGYTF.

The chain couples TRBV30 to TRBJ1-6; 8 bases match TRBD1. Germline lookup yields CDR1 GTSNPN and CDR2 SVGIG (reference sequence). Trimming cost V 2 bases and J 10 bases; bases outside gene matches: 7. The CDR3 totals 14 residues. The CDR3 coding sequence is TGTGCCTGGAGTAGGGCAGGGGGCGGGTCACCCCTCCACTTT. Residues: CAWSRAGGGSPLHF. Using reference TRBV30 and TRBJ1-6 for the parts outside the CDR3, the full variable domain is SQTIHQWPATLVQPVGSPLSLECTVEGTSNPNLYWYRQAAGRGLQLLFYSVGIGQISSEVPQNLSASRPQDRQFILSSKKLLLSDSGFYLCAWSRAGGGSPLHFGNGTRLTVT.

The chain links TRBV2 to TRBJ2-3; the D is unclear. The germline V gene encodes CDR1 SNHLY and CDR2 FYNNEI. The CDR3 consists of 12 residues. Deletions cut 7 bases from V and 3 bases from J, with 8 bases between. The CDR3 protein is CASTLLTDTQYF. CDR3 sequence (DNA): TGTGCCAGCACACTCCTTACAGATACGCAGTATTTT.

The chain employs TRBV25-1 and TRBJ2-1; D ambiguous. Per germline, CDR1 MGHDK and CDR2 SYGVNS. Between the trimmed V and J ends, which lost 2 bases and 4 bases, there was a span of 6 bases. The CDR3 has 13 residues. CDR3 residues: CASSEPRYNEQFF. CDR3 DNA: TGTGCCAGCAGTGAACCTAGATACAATGAGCAGTTCTTC.

The chain links TRBV30 to TRBJ2-1, with D perhaps TRBD2 (6 bases). The CDR3 is made up of 14 amino acids. Deletions cut 2 bases from V and 6 bases from J, with 14 bases between. CDR1 is GTSNPN, CDR2 SVGIG, per germline (reference sequence). CDR3: CAWSSTRVGNEQFF. CDR3 sequence (DNA): TGTGCCTGGAGTTCGACTAGAGTTGGCAATGAGCAGTTCTTC.

The chain is built from TRBV20-1 and TRBJ2-1; 12 nucleotides agree with TRBD2. Trimming took 3 bases from V and 7 from J; bases not matched to a gene: 10. In germline, CDR1 is DFQATT, CDR2 SNEGSKA (reference sequence). The CDR3 consists of 16 residues. The chain's CDR3 is CSASRLAGGPGNEQFF. CDR3 DNA sequence: TGCAGTGCTAGTCGGCTAGCGGGAGGGCCGGGGAATGAGCAGTTCTTC.

The chain links TRBV2 to TRBJ2-7; D remains unclear. This CDR3 contains 13 residues. Germline CDR1 SNHLY, CDR2 FYNNEI. V was pared by 7 bases and J by 0 bases, with 10 bases between. In nucleotides, the CDR3 is TGTGCCAGCAAGACGTGGAGCTCCTACGAGCAGTACTTC. Its translation: CASKTWSSYEQYF.

The genes are TRBV6-2 or TRBV6-3 and TRBJ2-2, with 9 nucleotides matching TRBD2. The CDR3 contains 17 residues. Trimming removed 6 bases from V and 6 bases from J; junction bases left unmatched: 14. CDR1 MNHEY and CDR2 SVGEGT come from the germline V gene. In DNA, the CDR3 is TGTGCCAGCAGCCGGGGCCCTAGCGGGGATCGGTCCGGGGAGCTGTTTTTT. Encoded protein: CASSRGPSGDRSGELFF.

The chain is built from TRBV6-5 and TRBJ1-5; 8 bases line up with TRBD1. CDR1 MNHEY and CDR2 SVGAGI come from the germline V gene. The CDR3 covers 14 residues. The J segment lost 5 bases and the V segment lost 6 bases, leaving 6 bases of the junction unmatched. The CDR3 region is CASRQAGGHQPQHF. The CDR3 nucleotides read TGTGCCAGCAGGCAGGCAGGGGGCCATCAGCCCCAGCATTTT.

The V call is TRBV19, the J call TRBJ2-7; 10 bases match TRBD2. This CDR3 contains 15 residues. Germline V gene lookup returns CDR1 LNHDA and CDR2 SQIVND (reference sequence). Trimming removed 3 bases from V and 5 bases from J; junction bases left unmatched: 7. The CDR3 region has the DNA TGTGCCAGTAGTATGAACGGTCTAGCGGGGGACGAGCAGTACTTC. This gives the protein CASSMNGLAGDEQYF.

The rearrangement links TRBV6-1 to TRBJ2-7, with D maybe TRBD1 (6 bases). The CDR3 covers 14 residues. The germline V and J ends were trimmed by 2 bases and 1 base, with 9 bases remaining between them. CDR1 and CDR2 (germline): MNHNS, SASEGT. The CDR3 region is CASSEQGLSYEQYF. The CDR3 bases are TGTGCCAGCAGTGAACAGGGGCTATCCTACGAGCAGTACTTC.

In DNA, the CDR3 is TGTGCCAGCAGCTTCACAGGGAGCCAAGAGACCCAGTACTTC. Its translation is CASSFTGSQETQYF. The J gene is TRBJ2-5, the V gene TRBV5-4, with TRBD1 as a possible D gene (6 bases). There are 14 residues in the CDR3. V was trimmed by 2 bases and J by 1 base, leaving 9 bases between them. Germline CDR1 is SGHNT and CDR2 is YYREEE (reference sequence).

The rearrangement uses TRBV20-1 and TRBJ2-1, with D possibly being TRBD2 (5 bases). The germline V gene has CDR1 DFQATT and CDR2 SNEGSKA (reference sequence). Deletions cut 0 bases from V and 12 bases from J, with 9 bases between. This CDR3 is 11 amino acids long. This chain's CDR3 is CSARDGSGQFF. In DNA form, the CDR3 reads TGCAGTGCTAGAGATGGCAGCGGGCAGTTCTTC.